These 9 T cell receptor beta chains were sequenced from one sample in a study of CD8 T cells in ankylosing spondylitis. One entry per CDR3 protein results from TCRdb running MiXCR on the 5' RACE reads. This table has about 140,000 distinct CDR3 sequences, roughly 31% appearing once. The sample taken for sequencing was synovial fluid, either unsorted or a sorted T cell fraction (not recorded which). The source is a male donor with ankylosing spondylitis.

This clonotype was seen many times. V usage is TRBV27 and J usage is TRBJ2-7; 10 nucleotides line up with TRBD2. The CDR3 sequence is 15 residues long. Trimming took 6 bases from V and 3 from J; bases not matched to a gene: 8. Germline assignment: CDR1 MNHEY and CDR2 SMNVEV (reference sequence). CDR3 amino acids: CASRGSSGRYYEQYF. CDR3 DNA sequence: TGTGCCAGCAGGGGTTCTAGCGGGAGATACTACGAGCAGTACTTC.

This chain links TRBV3-1 with TRBJ2-7; the D is unclear. The CDR3 totals 14 residues. V shed 3 bases and J shed 3 bases, with 12 bases lying between them. Germline CDR1 and CDR2: LGHDT and YNNKEL (reference sequence). CDR3: CASSQPGGVYEQYF. For the CDR3, the DNA is TGTGCCAGCAGCCAGCCTGGTGGGGTCTACGAGCAGTACTTC.

The chain employs TRBV5-1 and TRBJ2-2; D is ambiguous. The CDR3 consists of 14 residues. Germline V CDR1 and CDR2: SGHRS, YFSETQ. With 0 bases removed from V and 7 bases from J, the gap between germline ends came to 10 bases. CDR3 residues: CASSLGGPLGELFF. The DNA for the CDR3 is TGCGCCAGCAGCTTGGGTGGACCGCTCGGGGAGCTGTTTTTT.

J is TRBJ1-6 and V is TRBV2; no clear D gene. V was cut by 2 bases and J by 0 bases, with 11 bases left in between. The CDR3 consists of 17 residues. The V gene's germline CDR1 is SNHLY and CDR2 FYNNEI. The CDR3 bases are TGTGCCAGCAGTGAACAGACATATCTCTCCTATAATTCACCCCTCCACTTT. Its translation is CASSEQTYLSYNSPLHF.

The rearrangement links TRBV4-1 to TRBJ2-1; tentatively, D is TRBD1 (5 bases). Trimming pared 3 bases from V and 5 bases from J, leaving 20 bases between. Germline-derived CDR1 and CDR2 are MGHRA and YSYEKL. The CDR3 extends over 17 amino acids. The CDR3 is CASSQSDRWGANNEQFF. CDR3 DNA: TGCGCCAGCAGCCAGTCTGACCGGTGGGGCGCCAACAATGAGCAGTTCTTC.

There are a few counts of this clonotype. This chain connects TRBV5-6 to TRBJ2-1; D is unresolved. The CDR3 totals 15 residues. Germline-derived CDR1 and CDR2 are SGHDT and YYEEEE. V was cut by 0 bases and J by 12 bases, with 19 bases left in between. The DNA for the CDR3 is TGTGCCAGCAGCTTGGCCCCAATAGAAACAGAGCCGCAGTTCTTC. As protein: CASSLAPIETEPQFF. Looking up the rest from reference TRBV5-6 and TRBJ2-1 gives the full variable domain: DAGVTQSPTHLIKTRGQQVTLRCSPKSGHDTVSWYQQALGQGPQFIFQYYEEEERQRGNFPDRFSGHQFPNYSSELNVNALLLGDSALYLCASSLAPIETEPQFFGPGTRLTVL.

The rearrangement joins TRBV5-1 to TRBJ1-2, with D unclear. This CDR3 is 15 amino acids long. Trimming took off 1 base at V and 6 bases at J, with 16 bases between the two ends. Germline CDR1 and CDR2: SGHRS and YFSETQ. CDR3 DNA sequence: TGCGCCAGCAGCTTGTCTGTGAAGGGTTGGGATGGCTACACCTTC. Translating it yields CASSLSVKGWDGYTF.

This clonotype occurred once. This chain uses TRBV4-3 with TRBJ2-7; 7 bases fit TRBD1. V gave up 3 bases and J gave up 3 bases; unmatched junction bases: 8. CDR1 is LGHNA, CDR2 YSLEER, per germline. The CDR3 consists of 15 residues. CDR3 loop: CASSHETGTNYEQYF. The CDR3 DNA follows: TGCGCCAGCAGCCACGAGACAGGGACAAACTACGAGCAGTACTTC.

The chain's CDR3 is CAWSLTRTTEAFF. CDR3 sequence (DNA): TGTGCCTGGAGCCTGACAAGGACGACTGAAGCTTTCTTT. V is TRBV30 and J is TRBJ1-1; no reliable D call. Germline V gene sequence: CDR1 GTSNPN, CDR2 SVGIG (reference sequence). This CDR3 spans 13 amino acids. Trimming took off 3 bases at V and 5 bases at J, with 13 bases between the two ends.